Sequencing of this T cell receptor (beta chain) was carried out in a study of OX40 agonist ivuxolimab in advanced cancers. Across the study: Patients' therapy was ivuxolimab, an antibody that acts as an agonist of OX40 (CD134). Patients were over 65% male with ages about 23 to 90, mean roughly 64.

Germline CDR1 reads MNHEY; CDR2 reads SMNVEV (reference sequence). The V and J ends lost 6 bases and 1 base respectively, with 9 bases between them. The CDR3 runs 13 residues. The table came from immunoSEQ multiplex PCR; TCRdb's copy has only in-frame clones and leaves some out. The data contain 20,000 to 30,000 clones, about 90% of them seen just once; the ten biggest clones take up approximately 19%. This TCR derives from an adult with an advanced solid tumor such as melanoma, head and neck, liver or kidney cancer. V gene TRBV27 combines with J gene TRBJ1-1; D is ambiguous. The source material was CD4+ or CD8+ T cells sorted from blood, sampled in a trial of the OX40 agonist ivuxolimab. The CDR3 is CASSSPGNTEAFF. CDR3 coding DNA: TGTGCCAGCAGCAGCCCAGGGAACACTGAAGCTTTCTTT.